This T cell receptor beta chain comes out of a study of blood T cell repertoires in COVID-19. Overall study context: The United States, Italy and Spain supplied acute and convalescent COVID-19 samples. The analysed material was cDNA or gDNA that came from T cells, B-cell-depleted T cells, or PBMCs.

Trimming removed 2 bases from V and 0 bases from J, with 15 bases in between. CDR3 size: 18 residues. Per germline, CDR1 KGHDR and CDR2 SFDVKD. Original processing methods: Amplification from reference gene primers served as the basis for estimated nucleated cell counts. The table came from immunoSEQ multiplex PCR; TCRdb's copy has only in-frame clones and leaves some out. V and J calls and clone size follow that table, whereas D and trimming were derived from the DNA. This sample has roughly 200,000 clones, with approximately 81% found just once. The sequenced sample was PBMCs or T cells enriched from blood (not recorded which). V is TRBV24-1 and J is TRBJ2-2, with a weak D call TRBD2 (6 bases). The sequence derives from a man aged 40-49 years who had recovered from COVID-19. CDR3 amino acids: CATSDSRGLGANTGELFF. CDR3 coding DNA: TGTGCCACCAGTGATTCGCGGGGACTCGGGGCGAACACCGGGGAGCTGTTTTTT.